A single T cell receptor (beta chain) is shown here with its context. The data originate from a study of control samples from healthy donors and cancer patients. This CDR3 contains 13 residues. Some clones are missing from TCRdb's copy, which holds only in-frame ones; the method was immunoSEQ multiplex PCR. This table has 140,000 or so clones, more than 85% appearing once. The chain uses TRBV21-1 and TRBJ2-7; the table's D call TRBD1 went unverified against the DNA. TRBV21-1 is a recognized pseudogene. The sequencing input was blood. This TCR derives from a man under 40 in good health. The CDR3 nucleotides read TGTGCCACCTTTGGGGACAGAACCTACGAGCAGTACTTC. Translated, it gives CATFGDRTYEQYF.